One sample yielded the 16 T cell receptor beta chains listed below, sequenced in a study of HIV-infected patients and healthy controls. TCRdb re-called the 5' RACE reads through MiXCR, storing one row per CDR3 protein. The sample consists of roughly 70,000 distinct CDR3 sequences, roughly a sixth of them appearing once. The sequenced sample was CD4+ T cells from blood. These TCRs come from a human donor in good health.

This chain joins TRBV6-2 or TRBV6-3 and TRBJ2-4; no clear D. This CDR3 has 14 residues. Germline V lookup: CDR1 MNHEY, CDR2 SVGEGT. V lost 2 bases, J lost 5 bases, and 10 bases lay in between. The CDR3 DNA follows: TGTGCCAGCAGTTACGGGCAGTGGGAAAACATTCAGTACTTC. This gives the protein CASSYGQWENIQYF.

The chain is built from TRBV18 and TRBJ1-3, with TRBD1 matching over 10 bases. The CDR3 extends over 18 amino acids. Germline CDR1 and CDR2: KGHSH and LQKENI. J gave up 0 bases and V 3 bases, and 8 bases lay outside the gene matches. CDR3 bases: TGTGCCAGCTCACCCCCCGACAGGGGGCACAGCTCTGGAAACACCATATATTTT. It translates to CASSPPDRGHSSGNTIYF. The whole variable domain, filled in from reference TRBV18 and TRBJ1-3, reads NAGVMQNPRHLVRRRGQEARLRCSPMKGHSHVYWYRQLPEEGLKFMVYLQKENIIDESGMPKERFSAEFPKEGPSILRIQQVVRGDSAAYFCASSPPDRGHSSGNTIYFGEGSWLTVV.

Many counts were recorded for this clonotype. V is TRBV20-1 and J is TRBJ2-7; weak D call: TRBD1 (6 bases). The CDR3 loop spans 11 amino acids. Trimming cost V 6 bases and J 6 bases, with 12 bases left between them. CDR1 DFQATT and CDR2 SNEGSKA come from the germline V gene (reference sequence). The CDR3, as DNA: TGCAGTGCGTGGCGAGGGGGCGAGCAGTACTTC. This encodes CSAWRGGEQYF.

This clonotype was found a few times. This rearrangement joins TRBV7-2 to TRBJ2-3; D is unresolved. The CDR3 is 14 residues long. Trimming shortened V by 5 bases and J by 0 bases, and 9 bases separated the two germline ends. CDR1 is SGHTA, CDR2 FQGNSA, per germline. CDR3 protein: CASSTTTSTDTQYF. CDR3 sequence (DNA): TGTGCCAGCAGCACTACAACTAGCACAGATACGCAGTATTTT.

This clonotype qualifies as medium-sized. The chain recombines TRBV13 with TRBJ2-7; TRBD2 matches at 9 bases. Germline V lookup: CDR1 PRHDT, CDR2 FYEKMQ (reference sequence). The CDR3 extends over 12 amino acids. The ends lost 2 bases at V and 7 bases at J; junction bases unmatched: 0. The CDR3 loop is CASSLLAGEQYF. The CDR3 DNA is TGTGCCAGCAGCTTACTAGCGGGGGAGCAGTACTTC.

This clonotype came up a few times. The chain employs TRBV5-1 and TRBJ2-1; D gene uncertain. V gave up 0 bases and J gave up 5 bases, with 18 bases separating them. Germline V gene data show CDR1 as SGHRS and CDR2 as YFSETQ. CDR3 size: 17 residues. CDR3 sequence: CASSLALTPYSNNEQFF. The DNA of the CDR3 is TGCGCCAGCAGCTTGGCCCTAACCCCTTACTCGAACAATGAGCAGTTCTTC.

The CDR3 protein is CASSESPQGNEQYF. In DNA form, the CDR3 reads TGTGCCAGCAGTGAGTCCCCCCAGGGGAACGAGCAGTACTTC. V is TRBV2 and J is TRBJ2-7, with D possibly matching TRBD1 (6 bases). V was shortened by 3 bases and J by 5 bases, with 14 bases between the two germline ends. Germline values: CDR1 SNHLY, CDR2 FYNNEI. This CDR3 has 14 residues.

V usage is TRBV5-4 and J usage is TRBJ1-1; TRBD1 matches at 8 bases. The CDR3 is 16 amino acids. The germline V gene encodes CDR1 SGHNT and CDR2 YYREEE (reference sequence). The V gene end was trimmed by 3 bases and the J gene end by 2 bases; junction bases not matched to a gene: 9. CDR3 sequence reads: CASSSRQGTGNTEAFF. In DNA form, the CDR3 reads TGTGCCAGCAGCTCGAGACAAGGGACAGGTAACACTGAAGCTTTCTTT.

Ten or more counts support this clonotype. The genes are TRBV6-4 and TRBJ2-2; no clear D. With 4 bases removed from V and 0 bases from J, the gap between germline ends came to 3 bases. The CDR3 extends over 13 amino acids. CDR1 and CDR2 (germline): MRHNA, SNTAGT. CDR3 loop: CASSGANTGELFF. In DNA, the CDR3 is TGTGCCAGCAGTGGAGCGAACACCGGGGAGCTGTTTTTT.

This clonotype was seen at least ten times. The rearrangement joins TRBV7-2 to TRBJ1-6, with D perhaps matching TRBD1 (5 bases). Trimming removed 1 base at V and 10 bases at J, with 11 bases between. Germline V gene sequence: CDR1 SGHTA, CDR2 FQGNSA. CDR3 length: 14 residues. CDR3 protein: CASSLEQGGSPLHF. Written as DNA, the CDR3 is TGTGCCAGCAGCTTAGAGCAGGGAGGATCACCCCTCCACTTT.

This chain links TRBV7-2 with TRBJ1-1, with TRBD1 matching 10 bases. Germline V lookup: CDR1 SGHTA, CDR2 FQGNSA. The CDR3 totals 14 residues. Unmatched junction bases numbered 12, after V lost 5 bases and J lost 12 bases. The CDR3 coding sequence is TGTGCCAGCAGCGGAATGACAGGGGGCTCTGTGACTTTCTTT. Translated: CASSGMTGGSVTFF.

This sequence joins TRBV30 and TRBJ2-3, with D possibly being TRBD1 (5 bases). The germline CDR1 and CDR2 sequences are GTSNPN and SVGIG (reference sequence). The CDR3 runs 13 residues. V was pared by 0 bases and J by 5 bases, with 9 bases between. The DNA of the CDR3 is TGTGCCTGGAGTGTGGGGCTTAGAGATACGCAGTATTTT. Amino acids: CAWSVGLRDTQYF.

In nucleotides, the CDR3 is TGTGCCAGCAGTGAGGGTTTGGGAGGCTACACCTTC. Amino acid sequence: CASSEGLGGYTF. V usage is TRBV27 and J usage is TRBJ1-2; D uncertain. V was cut by 5 bases and J by 8 bases, with 12 bases left in between. The CDR3 loop spans 12 amino acids. Germline V lookup: CDR1 MNHEY, CDR2 SMNVEV (reference sequence).

The CDR3 region is CAWSETNSVGNEQFF. The DNA of the CDR3 is TGTGCCTGGAGCGAAACAAATAGTGTAGGCAATGAGCAGTTCTTC. The V gene is TRBV30, the J gene TRBJ2-1; D not certain. The germline V and J ends were trimmed by 3 bases and 6 bases, with 18 bases remaining between them. Germline CDR1 reads GTSNPN; CDR2 reads SVGIG (reference sequence). There are 15 residues in the CDR3.

The chain employs TRBV24-1 and TRBJ2-5; possibly TRBD1 for D (5 bases). CDR3 size: 14 residues. Germline V gives CDR1 KGHDR, CDR2 SFDVKD. Trimming stripped 3 bases from V and 5 bases from J, with 12 bases between. CDR3 protein: CATSDTRQTETQYF. In DNA, the CDR3 is TGTGCCACCAGTGATACTCGACAGACCGAGACCCAGTACTTC.

The chain carries TRBV20-1 and TRBJ1-5; 8 bases align to TRBD1. The V segment lost 3 bases and the J segment 8 bases; nucleotides outside the gene matches: 12. The germline gives CDR1 DFQATT, CDR2 SNEGSKA (reference sequence). The CDR3 length is 15 residues. CDR3 amino acids: CSARNRGIQGEPQHF. Written as DNA, the CDR3 is TGCAGTGCTAGGAACAGGGGTATACAGGGGGAGCCCCAGCATTTT.